The rows below give T cell receptor beta chains drawn from one sample of a study of T cell changes during pregnancy in multiple sclerosis. TCRdb keeps only in-frame clones here, not all; method: immunoSEQ multiplex PCR. The table has approximately 130,000 clones, roughly 97% seen once. The specimen was peripheral blood, collected after pregnancy. All receptors derive from a female donor with multiple sclerosis, enrolled in a pregnancy study. Each CDR3 is given with its conserved first and last residue. The order of the fields is V gene, J gene, D gene, clone size, CDR3 protein, CDR3 DNA. The D gene is left open where the match is weak. The size field is filled for only some rows; it gives once, few, many or a size class.

TRBV7-9	TRBJ2-3	NA	NA	CAGGLSGTTDTQYF	TGTGCCGGAGGACTTAGCGGAACTACAGATACGCAGTATTTT
TRBV19	TRBJ2-1	TRBD2	NA	CASSMGGSGGEQFF	TGTGCCAGCAGTATGGGGGGGAGCGGTGGTGAGCAGTTCTTC
TRBV29-1	TRBJ2-7	TRBD1	NA	CSVGGTGMLSEQYF	TGCAGCGTTGGAGGGACAGGGATGTTATCTGAGCAGTACTTC
TRBV5-6	TRBJ2-3	TRBD2	NA	CASSLYGGSNTDTQYF	TGTGCCAGCAGCTTGTATGGCGGGAGCAACACAGATACGCAGTATTTT
TRBV6-5	TRBJ2-7	NA	NA	CASSIDSTPAYEQYF	TGTGCCAGCAGCATAGACAGTACCCCCGCCTACGAGCAGTACTTC
TRBV7-6	TRBJ2-7	TRBD2	NA	CASSGVTSGRKWEQYF	TGTGCCAGCAGCGGGGTAACTAGCGGGAGGAAGTGGGAGCAGTACTTC
TRBV5-4	TRBJ2-1	NA	NA	CASSLGRGNNEQFF	TGTGCCAGCAGCTTAGGTCGAGGAAACAATGAGCAGTTCTTC
TRBV7-9	TRBJ2-7	TRBD1	NA	CASSPLFRDRPYEQYF	TGTGCCAGCAGCCCCCTTTTCCGGGACAGACCATACGAGCAGTACTTC
TRBV9	TRBJ1-3	NA	NA	CASSEQPGVRDSGNTIYF	TGTGCCAGCAGCGAACAACCAGGGGTGAGAGACTCTGGAAACACCATATATTTT
TRBV12-5	TRBJ1-1	TRBD1	few	CASAVTGGGTEAFF	TGTGCTAGTGCCGTGACAGGGGGCGGCACTGAAGCTTTCTTT
TRBV27	TRBJ2-7	TRBD1	NA	CASSKGWTGDEQYF	TGTGCCAGCAGTAAGGGGTGGACAGGGGACGAGCAGTACTTC
TRBV12-5	TRBJ1-2	TRBD1	NA	CASGLVLGQGEDYGYTF	TGTGCTAGTGGTTTGGTACTCGGACAGGGGGAAGACTATGGCTACACCTTC
TRBV11-2	TRBJ2-4	NA	NA	CASSATGDIQYF	TGTGCCAGCAGCGCGACAGGCGACATTCAGTACTTC
TRBV5-4	TRBJ2-7	TRBD2	NA	CASSLAGGDEQYF	TGTGCCAGCAGCTTAGCGGGAGGAGACGAGCAGTACTTC
TRBV4-3	TRBJ2-7	TRBD1	NA	CASSQDGTGLYEQYF	TGCGCCAGCAGCCAAGATGGGACAGGGCTCTACGAGCAGTACTTC
TRBV7-9	TRBJ1-2	NA	NA	CASSLDQIYGYTF	TGTGCCAGCAGCTTAGACCAGATTTATGGCTACACCTTC
TRBV6-1	TRBJ2-4	TRBD1	once	CASSDRGWTGKNIQYF	TGTGCCAGCAGTGACCGGGGTTGGACAGGAAAAAACATTCAGTACTTC
TRBV9	TRBJ2-1	TRBD2	once	CASSDRTSGVSYNEQFF	TGTGCCAGCAGCGATCGGACTAGCGGGGTCTCCTACAATGAGCAGTTCTTC
TRBV28	TRBJ1-1	NA	NA	CASSIIATEAFF	TGTGCCAGCAGCATTATTGCGACTGAAGCTTTCTTT
TRBV5-5	TRBJ2-1	TRBD2	NA	CASSPGLAGVNEQFF	TGTGCCAGCAGCCCGGGACTAGCGGGAGTCAATGAGCAGTTCTTC
TRBV27	TRBJ2-1	TRBD2	NA	CASIPSGIGNEQFF	TGTGCCAGCATTCCAAGCGGGATAGGCAATGAGCAGTTCTTC
TRBV6-6	TRBJ1-1	NA	NA	CASSTSGNLEAFF	TGTGCCAGCAGTACATCCGGGAACCTTGAAGCTTTCTTT
TRBV27	TRBJ2-7	TRBD1	NA	CASSFGQGAFEQYF	TGTGCCAGCAGTTTTGGGCAGGGGGCTTTCGAGCAGTACTTC
TRBV5-5	TRBJ1-1	NA	NA	CASSSPGHIEAFF	TGTGCCAGCAGCTCGCCAGGGCATATTGAAGCTTTCTTT
TRBV28	TRBJ1-2	TRBD1	NA	CASRPGTDYGYTF	TGTGCCAGCAGGCCAGGGACAGACTATGGCTACACCTTC
TRBV5-1	TRBJ1-2	TRBD1	once	CASSPPGQGYTF	TGCGCCAGCTCCCCCCCGGGACAGGGCTACACCTTC
TRBV5-4	TRBJ2-1	NA	NA	CASSLGGRVSYNEQFF	TGTGCCAGCAGCTTGGGAGGGAGAGTGTCCTACAATGAGCAGTTCTTC
TRBV7-9	TRBJ1-2	NA	NA	CASSLEAGWGYTF	TGTGCCAGCAGCTTAGAGGCAGGATGGGGCTACACCTTC
TRBV6-1	TRBJ2-5	NA	NA	CASSVPRGGAQETQYF	TGTGCCAGCAGTGTCCCAAGGGGGGGAGCCCAAGAGACCCAGTACTTC
TRBV5-1	TRBJ2-1	TRBD2	NA	CASSLVGLAGGNEQFF	TGCGCCAGCAGCTTGGTAGGTCTAGCGGGAGGGAATGAGCAGTTCTTC
TRBV15	TRBJ1-3	NA	NA	CATSRDLGAGNTIYF	TGTGCCACCAGCAGAGATCTAGGGGCTGGAAACACCATATATTTT
TRBV9	TRBJ2-3	NA	NA	CASSVDSGGFTDTQYF	TGTGCCAGCAGCGTAGATTCCGGGGGTTTCACAGATACGCAGTATTTT
TRBV27	TRBJ2-7	NA	once	CASSSPGLPLEQYF	TGTGCCAGCAGCTCACCAGGACTCCCCCTCGAGCAGTACTTC
TRBV19	TRBJ2-7	TRBD2	once	CASSITAGSYEQYF	TGTGCCAGTAGTATAACAGCGGGGTCCTACGAGCAGTACTTC
TRBV7-2	TRBJ2-7	TRBD1	NA	CASSSPRRQGAPYYEQYF	TGTGCCAGCAGCTCGCCACGGAGACAGGGGGCCCCCTACTACGAGCAGTACTTC
TRBV7-8	TRBJ2-5	TRBD2	once	CASSPVAGSQETQYF	TGTGCCAGCAGCCCGGTAGCGGGGTCCCAAGAGACCCAGTACTTC
TRBV5-6	TRBJ2-1	NA	NA	CASGRNEQFF	TGTGCCAGCGGGAGGAATGAGCAGTTCTTC
TRBV28	TRBJ2-1	TRBD2	NA	CASSGQLAGVLDEQFF	TGTGCCAGCAGTGGACAGCTAGCGGGAGTCCTTGATGAGCAGTTCTTC
TRBV5-5	TRBJ1-1	NA	NA	CASSLVGRGSSEAFF	TGTGCCAGCAGCTTGGTTGGCAGGGGATCTTCTGAAGCTTTCTTT
TRBV6-6	TRBJ2-7	TRBD2	NA	CASYPGTSGYEQYF	TGTGCCAGCTACCCCGGGACTAGCGGCTACGAGCAGTACTTC
TRBV19	TRBJ1-5	NA	NA	CASSIDLSGFFSNQPQHF	TGTGCCAGTAGTATAGATCTATCAGGTTTTTTTAGCAATCAGCCCCAGCATTTT
TRBV28	TRBJ2-7	TRBD1	NA	CASRRPGQGTYEQYF	TGTGCCAGCAGACGGCCGGGACAGGGTACCTACGAGCAGTACTTC
TRBV6-1	TRBJ1-4	NA	NA	CASLRGTNEKLFF	TGTGCCAGTTTACGCGGAACTAATGAAAAACTGTTTTTT
TRBV6-7	TRBJ2-1	TRBD2	NA	CASSSGTSGSGWEFF	TGTGCCAGCAGTTCTGGGACTAGCGGGAGCGGATGGGAGTTCTTC
TRBV5-4	TRBJ2-7	NA	NA	CASSFPNRQGAREQYF	TGTGCCAGCAGCTTCCCCAATCGTCAGGGTGCGCGCGAGCAGTACTTC
TRBV27	TRBJ1-5	NA	NA	CASSLFSVNQPQHF	TGTGCCAGCAGTTTATTTTCAGTTAATCAGCCCCAGCATTTT
TRBV5-1	TRBJ2-7	TRBD2	NA	CASTRGGREDTYEQYF	TGCGCCAGCACCCGAGGTGGGCGGGAGGACACCTACGAGCAGTACTTC
TRBV27	TRBJ1-1	TRBD1	NA	CASSLTGGDTEAFF	TGTGCCAGCAGTTTAACAGGGGGGGACACTGAAGCTTTCTTT
TRBV11-2	TRBJ2-1	NA	NA	CASSFLGGYNEQFF	TGTGCCAGCAGCTTTTTAGGAGGGTACAATGAGCAGTTCTTC
TRBV4-2	TRBJ2-1	TRBD1	NA	CASSPGTGGPYNEQFF	TGTGCCAGCAGCCCCGGGACAGGGGGTCCCTACAATGAGCAGTTCTTC
TRBV9	TRBJ2-3	NA	NA	CASSLKSGLPTDTQYF	TGTGCCAGCAGCCTGAAGTCGGGACTTCCCACAGATACGCAGTATTTT
TRBV10-3	TRBJ1-3	NA	once	CAISAATGLTIYF	TGTGCCATCAGTGCGGCAACGGGGTTGACCATATATTTT
TRBV2	TRBJ2-3	TRBD2	NA	CASSPSLAEARDTQYF	TGTGCCAGCAGCCCATCTCTAGCGGAAGCACGAGATACGCAGTATTTT
TRBV18	TRBJ2-1	TRBD1	NA	CASSPAGRMGQVIRYNEQFF	TGTGCCAGCTCACCCGCCGGCCGGATGGGACAGGTGATTAGATACAATGAGCAGTTCTTC
TRBV6-5	TRBJ2-7	NA	NA	CASSQIGTPSYEQYF	TGTGCCAGCAGTCAGATCGGGACACCTTCCTACGAGCAGTACTTC